Listed here is a single T cell receptor (beta chain). Antigen: not known. Sequenced by immunoSEQ multiplex PCR; TCRdb stores in-frame clones only, minus some. The table shows about 800,000 clones, with about 96% occurring only once. This sample stems from a study of shared clonotypes between healthy human individuals. For the study at large: Used for every donor were three CD4 naive, three CD4 memory, two CD8 naive and one CD8 memory plate.

Study-level findings and limits: An effect of sequencing depth on clonotype sharing among donors was expected. The study generally estimated greater richness for naive than memory subsets. The represented genetic and exposure-history diversity was limited by the small number of donors.

The germline CDR1 and CDR2 sequences are SGHDN and FVKESK. V shed 3 bases, J shed 4 bases, and the junction held 5 bases outside the gene matches. The CDR3 has 16 amino acids. Selected positively for CCR7 and CD45RO-negative, naive CD8 cells excluded terminally differentiated effector memory CD45RA+ cells. This chain links TRBV14 with TRBJ2-1, with 11 bases identical to TRBD2. The sample was naive CD8+ T cells sorted from blood. The source is a man aged 30 to 45 in good health. The CDR3 bases are TGTGCCAGCAGCCATACGGGACTAGCGGCATACAATGAGCAGTTCTTC. It yields the protein CASSHTGLAAYNEQFF.